The entry that follows covers one T cell receptor (beta chain) sequence. This sample is part of a study of cytomegalovirus exposure and HLA in healthy donors. V was trimmed by 9 bases and J by 0 bases, leaving 22 bases between them. CDR1 and CDR2 (germline): SNHLY, FYNNEI. The CDR3 has 17 amino acids. In the PCR, 60 Vbeta and 13 Jbeta primers were used. Profiled with immunoSEQ multiplex PCR; TCRdb holds only in-frame clones, not every one. The table has about 150,000 clones, around 79% seen once. The sequence derives from a man in his thirties or forties in good health and CMV-seropositive. The J gene is TRBJ2-3, the V gene TRBV2; a possible D gene is TRBD2 (6 bases). The sequenced sample consisted of PBMCs. The CDR3 sequence is CARTGGEIRPSTDTQYF. The CDR3 region has the DNA TGTGCCAGGACGGGCGGGGAGATTAGACCTAGCACAGATACGCAGTATTTT.